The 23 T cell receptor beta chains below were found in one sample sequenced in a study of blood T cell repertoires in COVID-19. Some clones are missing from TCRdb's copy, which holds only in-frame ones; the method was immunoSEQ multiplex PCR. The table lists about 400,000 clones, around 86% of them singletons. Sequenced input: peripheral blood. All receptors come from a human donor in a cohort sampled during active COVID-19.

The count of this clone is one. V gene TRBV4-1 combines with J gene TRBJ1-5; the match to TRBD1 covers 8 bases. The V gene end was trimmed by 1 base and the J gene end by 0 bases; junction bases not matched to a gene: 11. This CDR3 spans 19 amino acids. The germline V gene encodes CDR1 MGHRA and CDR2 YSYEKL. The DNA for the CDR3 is TGCGCCAGCAGCCAAGGAATCTCACAGGGGGTATTTAGCAATCAGCCCCAGCATTTT. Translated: CASSQGISQGVFSNQPQHF.

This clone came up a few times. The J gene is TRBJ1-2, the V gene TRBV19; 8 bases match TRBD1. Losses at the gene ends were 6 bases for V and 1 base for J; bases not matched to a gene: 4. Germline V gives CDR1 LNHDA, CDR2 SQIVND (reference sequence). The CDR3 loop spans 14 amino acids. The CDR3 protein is CASSRGQGNYGYTF. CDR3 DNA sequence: TGTGCCAGTAGCAGGGGGCAGGGTAACTATGGCTACACCTTC.

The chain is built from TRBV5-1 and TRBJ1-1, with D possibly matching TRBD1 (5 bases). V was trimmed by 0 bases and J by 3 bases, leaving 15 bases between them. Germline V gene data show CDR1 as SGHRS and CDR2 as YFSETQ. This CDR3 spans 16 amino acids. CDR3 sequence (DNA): TGCGCCAGCAGCTTGGCTGGGGCAGGAGTATACACTGAAGCTTTCTTT. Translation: CASSLAGAGVYTEAFF.

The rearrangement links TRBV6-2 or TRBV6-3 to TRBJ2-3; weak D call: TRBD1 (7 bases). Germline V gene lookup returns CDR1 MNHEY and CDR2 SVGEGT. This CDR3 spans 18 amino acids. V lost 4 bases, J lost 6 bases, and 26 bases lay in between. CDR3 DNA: TGTGCCAGCAGTTCCCGAGGGGGCGGGACTGAGGTTGGGGATACGCAGTATTTT. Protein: CASSSRGGGTEVGDTQYF.

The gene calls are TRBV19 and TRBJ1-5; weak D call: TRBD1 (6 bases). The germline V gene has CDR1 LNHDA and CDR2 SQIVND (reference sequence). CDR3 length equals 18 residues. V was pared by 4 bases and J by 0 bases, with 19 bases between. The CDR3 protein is CASSTNQGRGYSNQPQHF. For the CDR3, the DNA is TGTGCCAGTAGTACGAATCAGGGGAGGGGTTATAGCAATCAGCCCCAGCATTTT.

The CDR3 bases are TGTGCCAGCAGTTTGTTATTCCTCTCGAATGAGCAGTTCTTC. It translates to CASSLLFLSNEQFF. The chain has TRBV28 and TRBJ2-1; D gene uncertain. Germline assignment: CDR1 MDHEN and CDR2 SYDVKM. Deletions cut 3 bases from V and 7 bases from J, with 13 bases between. The CDR3 has 14 residues.

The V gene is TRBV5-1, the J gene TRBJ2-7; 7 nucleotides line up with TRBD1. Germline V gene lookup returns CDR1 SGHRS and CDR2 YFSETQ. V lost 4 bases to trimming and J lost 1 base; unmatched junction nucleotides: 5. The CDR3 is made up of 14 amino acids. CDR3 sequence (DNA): TGCGCCAGCAGCACCGGACAGGAATCCTACGAGCAGTACTTC. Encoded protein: CASSTGQESYEQYF.

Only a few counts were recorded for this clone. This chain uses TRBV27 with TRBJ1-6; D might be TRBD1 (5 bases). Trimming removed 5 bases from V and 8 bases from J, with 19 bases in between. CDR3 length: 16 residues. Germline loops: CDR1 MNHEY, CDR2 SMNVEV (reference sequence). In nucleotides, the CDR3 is TGTGCCAGCAGTCGCGACAGTTTCCCTCACTATTCACCCCTCCACTTT. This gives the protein CASSRDSFPHYSPLHF.

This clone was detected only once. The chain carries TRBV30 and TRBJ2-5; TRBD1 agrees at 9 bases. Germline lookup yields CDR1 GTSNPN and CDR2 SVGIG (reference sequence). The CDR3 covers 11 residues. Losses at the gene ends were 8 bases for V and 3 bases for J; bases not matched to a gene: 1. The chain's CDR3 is CAGQGKETQYF. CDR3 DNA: TGTGCCGGACAGGGGAAAGAGACCCAGTACTTC. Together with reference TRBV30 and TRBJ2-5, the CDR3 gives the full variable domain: SQTIHQWPATLVQPVGSPLSLECTVEGTSNPNLYWYRQAAGRGLQLLFYSVGIGQISSEVPQNLSASRPQDRQFILSSKKLLLSDSGFYLCAGQGKETQYFGPGTRLLVL.

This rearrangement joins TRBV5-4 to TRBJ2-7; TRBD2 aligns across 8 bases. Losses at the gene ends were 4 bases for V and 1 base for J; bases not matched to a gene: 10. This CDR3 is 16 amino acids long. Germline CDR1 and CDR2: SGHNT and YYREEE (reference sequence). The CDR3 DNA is TGTGCCAGCAGCCGGCCAGGGCGGGGGGTTTCCTACGAGCAGTACTTC. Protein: CASSRPGRGVSYEQYF.

CDR3 DNA sequence: TGTGCCAGCAGCAGTTCCGGGAGTTTATTGTTCTTC. This gives the protein CASSSSGSLLFF. The chain recombines TRBV7-3 with TRBJ2-1; D is possibly TRBD2 (6 bases). This CDR3 has 12 amino acids. Per the germline V gene, CDR1 is SGHTA and CDR2 is FQGTGA. Trimming cost V 5 bases and J 15 bases, with 17 bases left between them.

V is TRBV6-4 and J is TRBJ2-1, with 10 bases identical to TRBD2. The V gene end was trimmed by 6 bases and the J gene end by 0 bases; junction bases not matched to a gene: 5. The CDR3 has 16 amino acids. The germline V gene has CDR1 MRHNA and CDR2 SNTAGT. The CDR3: CASSASGSRSYNEQFF. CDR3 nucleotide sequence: TGTGCCAGCAGCGCTAGCGGGAGTCGCTCCTACAATGAGCAGTTCTTC.

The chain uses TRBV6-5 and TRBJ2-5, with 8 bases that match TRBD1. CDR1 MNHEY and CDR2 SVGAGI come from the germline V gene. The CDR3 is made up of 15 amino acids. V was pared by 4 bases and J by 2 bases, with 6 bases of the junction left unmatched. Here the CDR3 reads CASSSGQVYQETQYF. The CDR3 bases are TGTGCCAGCAGTTCGGGACAGGTATATCAAGAGACCCAGTACTTC.

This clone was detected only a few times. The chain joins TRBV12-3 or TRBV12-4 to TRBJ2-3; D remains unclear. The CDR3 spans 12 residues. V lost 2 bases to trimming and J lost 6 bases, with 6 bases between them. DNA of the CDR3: TGTGCCAGCAGTTTATATGAGGATACGCAGTATTTT. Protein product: CASSLYEDTQYF.

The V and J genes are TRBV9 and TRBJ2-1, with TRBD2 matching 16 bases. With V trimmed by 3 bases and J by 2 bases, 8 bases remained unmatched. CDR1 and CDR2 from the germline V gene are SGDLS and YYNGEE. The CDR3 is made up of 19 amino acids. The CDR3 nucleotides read TGTGCCAGCAGCGGCTCGGGACTAGCGGGGGGGCAAGCCTACAATGAGCAGTTCTTC. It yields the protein CASSGSGLAGGQAYNEQFF.

The DNA for the CDR3 is TGTGCCAGCCTAGACAGGGTCGGAGATACGCAGTATTTT. It codes for CASLDRVGDTQYF. The chain uses TRBV6-6 and TRBJ2-3; TRBD1 matches 7 bases. CDR3 length: 13 amino acids. Trimming took 8 bases from V and 5 from J; bases not matched to a gene: 7. Germline V gene lookup returns CDR1 MNHNY and CDR2 SVGAGI (reference sequence).

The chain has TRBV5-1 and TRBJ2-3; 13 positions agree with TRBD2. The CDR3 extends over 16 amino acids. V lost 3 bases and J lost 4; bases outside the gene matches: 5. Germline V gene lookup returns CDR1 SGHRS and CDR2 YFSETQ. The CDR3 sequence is CASSSGLAGSPDTQYF. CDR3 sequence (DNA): TGCGCCAGCAGCTCGGGACTAGCGGGGTCCCCAGATACGCAGTATTTT.

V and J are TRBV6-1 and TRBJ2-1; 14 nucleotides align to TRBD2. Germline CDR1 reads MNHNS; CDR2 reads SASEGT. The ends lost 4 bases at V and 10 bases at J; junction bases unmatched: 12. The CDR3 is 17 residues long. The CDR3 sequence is CASSGGTSGSRFGEQFF. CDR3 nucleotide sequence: TGTGCCAGCAGTGGTGGGACTAGCGGGAGTCGGTTTGGGGAGCAGTTCTTC.

CDR3 residues: CASSVGQDYEQYF. Here the CDR3 DNA reads TGTGCCAGCAGCGTCGGACAGGATTACGAGCAGTACTTC. The chain links TRBV9 to TRBJ2-7; TRBD1 agrees at 7 bases. Germline loops: CDR1 SGDLS, CDR2 YYNGEE. The CDR3 is made up of 13 amino acids. Trimming removed 2 bases from V and 4 bases from J; junction bases left unmatched: 3. Complete variable domain (other parts from reference TRBV9 and TRBJ2-7): DSGVTQTPKHLITATGQRVTLRCSPRSGDLSVYWYQQSLDQGLQFLIQYYNGEERAKGNILERFSAQQFPDLHSELNLSSLELGDSALYFCASSVGQDYEQYFGPGTRLTVT.

CDR3 coding DNA: TGTGCCAGCAGCTACCCGGGACTAGCGGCCCACTCTGGGGCCAACGTCCTGACTTTC. Protein sequence: CASSYPGLAAHSGANVLTF. The J gene is TRBJ2-6, the V gene TRBV7-9, with 11 bases lining up with TRBD2. The CDR3 is 19 amino acids. After removal of 4 bases from V and 0 bases from J, the junction contained 8 bases not matched to a gene. CDR1 is SEHNR and CDR2 is FQNEAQ in the germline V gene (reference sequence).

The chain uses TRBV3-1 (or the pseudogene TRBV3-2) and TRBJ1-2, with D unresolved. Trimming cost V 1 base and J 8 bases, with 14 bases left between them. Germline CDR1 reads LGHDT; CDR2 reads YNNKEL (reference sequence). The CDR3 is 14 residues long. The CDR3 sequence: CASSQVANSPGYTF. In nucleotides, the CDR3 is TGTGCCAGCAGCCAAGTGGCTAACAGCCCAGGCTACACCTTC.

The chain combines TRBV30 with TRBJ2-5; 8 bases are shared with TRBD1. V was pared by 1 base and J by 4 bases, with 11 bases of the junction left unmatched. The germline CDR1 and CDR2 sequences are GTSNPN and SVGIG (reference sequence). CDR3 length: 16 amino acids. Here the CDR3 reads CAWSGWRDRMGETQYF. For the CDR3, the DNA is TGTGCCTGGAGTGGTTGGCGGGACAGGATGGGAGAGACCCAGTACTTC.

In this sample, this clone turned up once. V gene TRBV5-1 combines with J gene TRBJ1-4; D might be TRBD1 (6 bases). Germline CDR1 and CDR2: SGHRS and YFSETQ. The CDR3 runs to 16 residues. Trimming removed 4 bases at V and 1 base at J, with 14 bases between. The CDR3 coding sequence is TGCGCCAGCAGCCGCGAGGCCAGGGGAACTAATGAAAAACTGTTTTTT. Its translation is CASSREARGTNEKLFF.